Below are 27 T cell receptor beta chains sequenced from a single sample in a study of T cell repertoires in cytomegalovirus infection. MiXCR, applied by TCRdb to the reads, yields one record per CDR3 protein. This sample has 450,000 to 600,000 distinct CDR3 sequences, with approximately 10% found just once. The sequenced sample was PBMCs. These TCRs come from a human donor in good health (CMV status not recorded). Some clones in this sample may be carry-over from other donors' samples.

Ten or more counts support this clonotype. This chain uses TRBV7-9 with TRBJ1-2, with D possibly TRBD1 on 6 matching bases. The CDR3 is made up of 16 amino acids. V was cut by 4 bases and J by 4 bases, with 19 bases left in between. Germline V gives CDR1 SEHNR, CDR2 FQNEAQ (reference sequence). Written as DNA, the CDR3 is TGTGCCAGCAGCTCGCCCGGGGGGGGCGTCCCCTATGGCTACACCTTC. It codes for CASSSPGGGVPYGYTF.

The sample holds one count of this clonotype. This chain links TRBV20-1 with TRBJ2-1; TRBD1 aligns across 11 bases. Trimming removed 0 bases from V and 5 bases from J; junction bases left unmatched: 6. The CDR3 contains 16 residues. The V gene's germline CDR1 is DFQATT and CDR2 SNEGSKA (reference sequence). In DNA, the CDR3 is TGCAGTGCTAGAGAGTCCCTGGGACAGGGGGACAATGAGCAGTTCTTC. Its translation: CSARESLGQGDNEQFF.

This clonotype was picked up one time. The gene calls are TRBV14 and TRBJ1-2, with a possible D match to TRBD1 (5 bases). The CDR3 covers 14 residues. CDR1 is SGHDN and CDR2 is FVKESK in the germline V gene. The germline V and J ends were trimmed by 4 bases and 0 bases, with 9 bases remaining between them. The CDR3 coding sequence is TGTGCCAGCAGCCGGGACGCTCCTAACTATGGCTACACCTTC. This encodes CASSRDAPNYGYTF.

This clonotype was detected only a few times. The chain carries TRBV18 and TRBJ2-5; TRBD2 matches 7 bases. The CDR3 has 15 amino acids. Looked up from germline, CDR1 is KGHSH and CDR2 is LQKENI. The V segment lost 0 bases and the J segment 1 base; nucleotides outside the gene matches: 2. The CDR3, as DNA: TGTGCCAGCTCACCACCGAGCGGGGCCCAAGAGACCCAGTACTTC. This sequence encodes CASSPPSGAQETQYF.

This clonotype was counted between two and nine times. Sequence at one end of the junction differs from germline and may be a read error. The CDR3 sequence: CASSEARHQVTQYF. CDR3 coding DNA: TGTGCCAGCAGTGAGGCCAGGCATCAAGTGACCCAGTACTTC. This chain links TRBV2 with TRBJ2-5, with no clear D. This CDR3 spans 14 amino acids. Germline V CDR1 and CDR2: SNHLY, FYNNEI. The full variable domain, its missing parts supplied by reference TRBV2 and TRBJ2-5, is EPEVTQTPSHQVTQMGQEVILRCVPISNHLYFYWYRQILGQKVEFLVSFYNNEISEKSEIFDDQFSVERPDGSNFTLKIRSTKLEDSAMYFCASSEARHQVTQYFGPGTRLLVL.

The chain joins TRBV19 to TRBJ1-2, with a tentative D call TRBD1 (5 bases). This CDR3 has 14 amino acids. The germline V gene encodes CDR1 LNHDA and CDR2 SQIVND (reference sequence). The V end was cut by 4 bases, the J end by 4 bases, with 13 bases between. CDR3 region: CASSTTGRPYGYTF. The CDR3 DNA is TGTGCCAGTAGTACCACGGGACGGCCCTATGGCTACACCTTC.

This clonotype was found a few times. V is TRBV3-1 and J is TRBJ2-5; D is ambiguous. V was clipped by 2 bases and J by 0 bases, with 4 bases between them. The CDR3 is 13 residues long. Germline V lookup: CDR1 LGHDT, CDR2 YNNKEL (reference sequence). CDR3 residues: CASSQHHQETQYF. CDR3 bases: TGTGCCAGCAGCCAACACCACCAAGAGACCCAGTACTTC.

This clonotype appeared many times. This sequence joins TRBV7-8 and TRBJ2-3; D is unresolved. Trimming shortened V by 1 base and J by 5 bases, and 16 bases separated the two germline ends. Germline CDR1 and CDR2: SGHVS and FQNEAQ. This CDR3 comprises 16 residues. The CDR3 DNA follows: TGTGCCAGCAGCTTAGATGTGCGGACCCCGGGAGATACGCAGTATTTT. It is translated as CASSLDVRTPGDTQYF.

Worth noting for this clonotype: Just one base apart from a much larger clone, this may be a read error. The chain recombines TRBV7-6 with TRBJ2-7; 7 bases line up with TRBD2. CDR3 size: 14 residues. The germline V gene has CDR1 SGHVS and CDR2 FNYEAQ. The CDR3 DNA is TGTGCCAACAGCTTGCTAGCGGAGTCCTACGAGCAGTACTTC. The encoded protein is CANSLLAESYEQYF.

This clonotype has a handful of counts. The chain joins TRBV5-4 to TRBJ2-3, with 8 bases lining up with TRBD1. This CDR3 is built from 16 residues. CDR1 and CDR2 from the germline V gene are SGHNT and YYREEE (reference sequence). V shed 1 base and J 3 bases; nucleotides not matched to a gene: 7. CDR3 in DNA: TGTGCCAGCAGCTTGCCAACAGGGGGAAGAACAGATACGCAGTATTTT. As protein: CASSLPTGGRTDTQYF.

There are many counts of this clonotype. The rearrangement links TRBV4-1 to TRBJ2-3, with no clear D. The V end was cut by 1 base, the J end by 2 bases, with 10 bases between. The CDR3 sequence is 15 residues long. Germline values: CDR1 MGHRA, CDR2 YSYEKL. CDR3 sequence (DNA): TGCGCCAGCAGCCAAGCGTCCCTTTTCACAGATACGCAGTATTTT. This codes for CASSQASLFTDTQYF.

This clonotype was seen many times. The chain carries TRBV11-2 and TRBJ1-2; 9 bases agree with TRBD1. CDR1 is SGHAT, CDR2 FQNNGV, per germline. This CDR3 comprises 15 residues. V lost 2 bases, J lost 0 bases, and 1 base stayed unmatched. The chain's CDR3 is CASSLRTGANYGYTF. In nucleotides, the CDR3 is TGTGCCAGCAGCTTAAGGACAGGGGCTAACTATGGCTACACCTTC. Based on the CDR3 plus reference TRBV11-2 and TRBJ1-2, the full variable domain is EAGVAQSPRYKIIEKRQSVAFWCNPISGHATLYWYQQILGQGPKLLIQFQNNGVVDDSQLPKDRFSAERLKGVDSTLKIQPAKLEDSAVYLCASSLRTGANYGYTFGSGTRLTVV.

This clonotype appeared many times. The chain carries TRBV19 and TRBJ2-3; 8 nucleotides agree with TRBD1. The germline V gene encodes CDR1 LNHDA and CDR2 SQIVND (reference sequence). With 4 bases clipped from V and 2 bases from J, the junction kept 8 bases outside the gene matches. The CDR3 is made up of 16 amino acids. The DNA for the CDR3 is TGTGCCAGTAGTAGAGGGACAGGCTCACCCACAGATACGCAGTATTTT. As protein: CASSRGTGSPTDTQYF.

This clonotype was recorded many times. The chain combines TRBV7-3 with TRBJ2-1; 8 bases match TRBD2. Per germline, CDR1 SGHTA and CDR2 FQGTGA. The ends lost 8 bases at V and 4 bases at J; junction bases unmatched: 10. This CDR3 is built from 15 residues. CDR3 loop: CASPWLSGGYNEQFF. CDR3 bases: TGTGCCAGCCCCTGGCTTTCGGGAGGGTACAATGAGCAGTTCTTC.

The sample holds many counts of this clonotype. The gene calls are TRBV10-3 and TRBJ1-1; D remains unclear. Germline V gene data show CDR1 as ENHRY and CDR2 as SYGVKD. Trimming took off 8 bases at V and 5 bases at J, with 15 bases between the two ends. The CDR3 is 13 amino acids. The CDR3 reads CAIRVGERTEAFF. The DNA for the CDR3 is TGTGCCATCCGAGTGGGAGAGAGGACTGAAGCTTTCTTT.

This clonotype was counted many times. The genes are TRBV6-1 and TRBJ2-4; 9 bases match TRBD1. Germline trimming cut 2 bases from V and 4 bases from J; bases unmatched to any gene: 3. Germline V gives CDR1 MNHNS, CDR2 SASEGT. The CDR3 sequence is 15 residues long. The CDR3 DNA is TGTGCCAGCAGTGAATGGACAGGGGTGAAAAACATTCAGTACTTC. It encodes CASSEWTGVKNIQYF.

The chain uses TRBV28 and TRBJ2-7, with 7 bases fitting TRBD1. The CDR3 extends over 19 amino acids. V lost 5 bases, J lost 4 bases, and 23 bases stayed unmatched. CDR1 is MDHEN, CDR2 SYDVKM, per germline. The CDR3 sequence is CASSLTYGQVVNVGYEQYF. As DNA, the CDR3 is TGTGCCAGCAGTCTCACCTACGGACAGGTGGTGAACGTCGGATACGAGCAGTACTTC.

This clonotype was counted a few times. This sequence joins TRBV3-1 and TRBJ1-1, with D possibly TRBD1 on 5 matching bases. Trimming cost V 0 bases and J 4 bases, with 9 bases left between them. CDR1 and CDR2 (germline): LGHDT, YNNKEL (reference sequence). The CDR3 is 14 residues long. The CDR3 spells CASSQDPGGTEAFF. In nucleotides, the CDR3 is TGTGCCAGCAGCCAAGATCCCGGGGGCACTGAAGCTTTCTTT.

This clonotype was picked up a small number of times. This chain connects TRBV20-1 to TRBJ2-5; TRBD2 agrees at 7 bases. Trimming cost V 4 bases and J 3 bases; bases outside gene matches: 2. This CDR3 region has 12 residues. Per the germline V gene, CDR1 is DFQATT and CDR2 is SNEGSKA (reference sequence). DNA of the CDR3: TGCAGTGCTACGGCGGGGGAAGAGACCCAGTACTTC. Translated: CSATAGEETQYF.

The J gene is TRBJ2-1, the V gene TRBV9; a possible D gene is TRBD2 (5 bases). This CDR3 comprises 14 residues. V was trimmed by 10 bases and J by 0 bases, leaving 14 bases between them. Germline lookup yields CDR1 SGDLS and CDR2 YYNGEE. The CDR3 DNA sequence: TGTGCCGTTAGGGCGGGCAGCTCCTACAATGAGCAGTTCTTC. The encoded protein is CAVRAGSSYNEQFF.

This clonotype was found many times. The CDR3 here is CASSPGGGKGPNEQFF. In DNA form, the CDR3 reads TGCGCCAGCAGCCCGGGGGGGGGAAAGGGCCCCAATGAGCAGTTCTTC. V gene TRBV4-1 combines with J gene TRBJ2-1; 8 nucleotides line up with TRBD2. The CDR3 is 16 amino acids. Per germline, CDR1 MGHRA and CDR2 YSYEKL. The junction had 11 bases not matched to a gene; V was cut back by 4 bases and J by 6 bases.

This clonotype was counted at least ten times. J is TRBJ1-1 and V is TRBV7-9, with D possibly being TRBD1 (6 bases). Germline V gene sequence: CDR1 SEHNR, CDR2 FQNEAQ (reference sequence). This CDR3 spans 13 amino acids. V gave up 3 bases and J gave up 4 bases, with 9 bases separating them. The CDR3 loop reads CASSFTQGTEAFF. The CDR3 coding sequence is TGTGCCAGCAGCTTCACACAGGGCACTGAAGCTTTCTTT.

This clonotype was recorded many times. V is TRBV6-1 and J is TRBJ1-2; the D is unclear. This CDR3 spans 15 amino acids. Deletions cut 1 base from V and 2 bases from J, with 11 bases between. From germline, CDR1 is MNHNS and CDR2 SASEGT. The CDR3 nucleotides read TGTGCCAGCAGTGAAGTTATGGATTCGAACTATGGCTACACCTTC. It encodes CASSEVMDSNYGYTF.

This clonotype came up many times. CDR3 protein: CASRGSDRNTQYF. For the CDR3, the DNA is TGTGCCAGCAGGGGGAGTGACAGAAATACGCAGTATTTT. This chain connects TRBV28 to TRBJ2-3; D tentatively fits TRBD1 or TRBD2 (5 bases each). Germline V CDR1 and CDR2: MDHEN, SYDVKM. V was pared by 6 bases and J by 7 bases, with 14 bases between. This CDR3 comprises 13 residues.

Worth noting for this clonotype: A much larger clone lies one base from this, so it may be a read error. The CDR3: CASSASGGYGDKLFF. The CDR3 nucleotides are TGTGCCAGCAGTGCCTCAGGGGGCTACGGTGATAAACTGTTTTTT. The chain has TRBV27 and TRBJ1-4; the match to TRBD1 covers 8 bases. The CDR3 totals 15 residues. Germline V CDR1 and CDR2: MNHEY, SMNVEV (reference sequence). Germline trimming cut 5 bases from V and 11 bases from J; bases unmatched to any gene: 13.

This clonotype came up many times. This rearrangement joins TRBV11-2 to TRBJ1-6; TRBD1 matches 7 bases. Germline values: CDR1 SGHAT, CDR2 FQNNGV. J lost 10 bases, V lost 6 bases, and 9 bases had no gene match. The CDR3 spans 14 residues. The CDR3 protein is CASSYTGTVSPLHF. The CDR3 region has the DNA TGTGCCAGCAGTTACACCGGGACAGTCTCACCCCTCCACTTT.

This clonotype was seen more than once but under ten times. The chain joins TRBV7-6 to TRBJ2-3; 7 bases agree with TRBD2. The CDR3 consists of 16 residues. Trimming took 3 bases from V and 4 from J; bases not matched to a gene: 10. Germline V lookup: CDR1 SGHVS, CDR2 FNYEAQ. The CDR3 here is CASSFKKSGAADTQYF. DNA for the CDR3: TGTGCCAGCAGCTTTAAAAAAAGCGGGGCCGCAGATACGCAGTATTTT.